In its sample, the clone carrying this TCR beta chain was seen once. The antigen is unknown. This CDR3 comprises 13 residues. Germline V CDR1 and CDR2: SGDLS, YYNGEE. V lost 0 bases and J 8 bases, leaving 11 bases between the germline ends. Relapses following autologous stem cell transplantation were seen in all patients, with brentuximab vedotin exposure varying. This record belongs to a study of PD-1 blockade in classical Hodgkin lymphoma. Study outcomes and limitations: The study reported lower baseline TCR diversity in newly diagnosed patients than in healthy donors. Compared with baseline, CD4+ but not CD8+ TCR diversity had risen significantly by C4D1.

Some clones are missing from TCRdb's copy, which holds only in-frame ones; the method was immunoSEQ multiplex PCR. The sample contains roughly 92,000 clones, just under 95% of which appear only once. The sequence came from a human donor with classical Hodgkin lymphoma. This chain links TRBV9 with TRBJ1-2; tentative D call: TRBD1 (5 bases). The source material was peripheral blood mononuclear cells (PBMCs), sampled at baseline. The CDR3 DNA follows: TGTGCCAGCAGCGTAGGGGTGGGGCTGGGCTACACCTTC. Residues: CASSVGVGLGYTF. Full variable domain (missing parts from reference TRBV9 and TRBJ1-2): DSGVTQTPKHLITATGQRVTLRCSPRSGDLSVYWYQQSLDQGLQFLIQYYNGEERAKGNILERFSAQQFPDLHSELNLSSLELGDSALYFCASSVGVGLGYTFGSGTRLTVV.